This T cell receptor (beta chain) was profiled in a study of blood T cell repertoires in COVID-19. Looking at the study overall: COVID-19 samples collected from the United States, Italy and Spain covered acute and convalescent phases. In each case, the material was cDNA or gDNA derived from T cells, B-cell-depleted T cells, or PBMCs.

In germline, CDR1 is SGHDN, CDR2 FVKESK. Trimming removed 4 bases at V and 3 bases at J, with 13 bases between. The CDR3 runs 14 residues. Sequencing was performed with immunoSEQ multiplex PCR; in TCRdb, only in-frame clones are kept and a portion is missing. The table includes roughly 80,000 clones, over 70% detected once. This chain joins TRBV14 and TRBJ2-7, with D possibly being TRBD2 (7 bases). The source of this sequence is a human donor in a cohort sampled during active COVID-19. The sequenced sample was peripheral blood. CDR3 residues: CASSRSGGVYEQYF. CDR3 DNA: TGTGCCAGCAGCCGGTCGGGGGGCGTCTACGAGCAGTACTTC.